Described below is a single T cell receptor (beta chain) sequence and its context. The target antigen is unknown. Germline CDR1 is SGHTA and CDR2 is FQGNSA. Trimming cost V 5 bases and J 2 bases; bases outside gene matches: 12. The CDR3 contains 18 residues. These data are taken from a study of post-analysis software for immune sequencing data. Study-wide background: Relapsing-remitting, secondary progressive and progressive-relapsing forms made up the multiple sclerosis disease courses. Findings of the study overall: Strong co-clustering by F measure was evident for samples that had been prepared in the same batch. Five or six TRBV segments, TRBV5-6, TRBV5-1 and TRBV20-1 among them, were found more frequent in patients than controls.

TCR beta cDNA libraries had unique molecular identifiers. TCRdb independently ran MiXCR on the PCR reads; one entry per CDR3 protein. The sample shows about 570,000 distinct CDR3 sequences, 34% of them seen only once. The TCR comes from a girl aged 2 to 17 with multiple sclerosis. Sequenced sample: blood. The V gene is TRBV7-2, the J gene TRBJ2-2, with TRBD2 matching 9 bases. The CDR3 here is CASSISSGDLSNTGELFF. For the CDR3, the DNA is TGTGCCAGCAGCATATCTAGCGGGGACCTTTCTAACACCGGGGAGCTGTTTTTT.